The rows below give T cell receptor beta chains drawn from one sample of a study of T-cell memory formation after mild COVID-19. One entry per CDR3 protein results from TCRdb running MiXCR on the 5' RACE reads. Of 250,000 to 350,000 distinct CDR3 sequences listed, around 15% are singletons. Sequencing used PBMCs or a T cell subset sorted from them (not recorded which). The receptors were gathered from a man aged 18 to 29 who had mild COVID-19 (a few samples of this study predate the infection). Cell type and time point are not known. CDR3s include the opening cysteine and the closing phenylalanine or tryptophan.

j_call cdr3_length v_call cdr3_aa
TRBJ2-2 18 TRBV4-1 CASSQWTSGGINTGELFF
TRBJ1-1 14 TRBV12-3/TRBV12-4 CASSNRGLYAEAFF
TRBJ1-6 16 TRBV7-2 CASSLAGLSGNSPLHF
TRBJ1-1 14 TRBV5-1 CASSFSHGDTEAFF
TRBJ2-5 11 TRBV10-3 CASGTSETQYF
TRBJ2-5 15 TRBV11-2 CASSPRDRVLETQYF
TRBJ1-5 16 TRBV27 CASSATGGYGNQPQHF
TRBJ2-1 14 TRBV7-3 CASSLRDSPNEQFF
TRBJ2-6 15 TRBV14 CASSPTGTGANVLTF
TRBJ2-7 13 TRBV6-1 CASSDREAYEQYF
TRBJ1-4 18 TRBV4-3 CASSRGGLVKKSNEKLFF
TRBJ2-5 14 TRBV7-8 CASSRRQGGETQYF
TRBJ1-6 15 TRBV9 CASSVVGNINSPLHF
TRBJ2-6 17 TRBV27 CASSTLQGTSGANVLTF
TRBJ1-1 14 TRBV12-3/TRBV12-4 CASSLGGANTEAFF
TRBJ1-1 14 TRBV7-2 CASSLVGGAGEAFF
TRBJ1-6 14 TRBV7-9 CASSSEGPYSPLHF
TRBJ2-7 15 TRBV7-8 CASSLKGQRSYEQYF
TRBJ2-1 12 TRBV7-9 CASSLARTEQFF
TRBJ1-4 19 TRBV30 CAWRGRIGQNSDTNEKLFF
TRBJ1-5 15 TRBV19 CASSIPKQGHQPQHF
TRBJ2-3 15 TRBV6-5 CASRESHSHTDTQYF
TRBJ2-1 12 TRBV7-2 CASSLSFSEQFF
TRBJ2-5 12 TRBV29-1 CSVLDRVKTQYF
TRBJ2-2 16 TRBV3-1 CASSPDDRVGTGELFF
TRBJ1-5 14 TRBV6-2/TRBV6-3 CASHLRYSNQPQHF
TRBJ2-7 13 TRBV28 CASRVDREYEQYF
TRBJ2-5 14 TRBV6-2/TRBV6-3 CASSHPGGLKTQYF
TRBJ1-5 15 TRBV6-6 CASSYSGEGGQPQHF
TRBJ2-2 16 TRBV5-5 CASSLARGGYPGELFF
TRBJ2-2 15 TRBV3-1 CASSQGRRGPGELFF
TRBJ1-6 13 TRBV7-6 CASSPRGGGPLHF
TRBJ1-1 13 TRBV7-9 CASSLAGQGGAFF
TRBJ1-6 14 TRBV20-1 CSAADRGNNSPLHF
TRBJ2-7 14 TRBV6-2/TRBV6-3 CASIPAPAGYEQYF
TRBJ2-5 14 TRBV20-1 CSAMGFVERETQYF
TRBJ2-7 12 TRBV7-9 CASTHGSDEQYF
TRBJ2-1 12 TRBV6-5 CASSYLQGAVFF
TRBJ2-1 15 TRBV7-3 CASSLSAGSYNEQFF
TRBJ2-7 14 TRBV7-2 CASSFSGSSYEQYF
TRBJ2-3 15 TRBV12-3/TRBV12-4 CASSPGQENTDTQYF
TRBJ2-7 16 TRBV7-2 CASSFGIGDRTYEQYF
TRBJ2-3 16 TRBV11-2 CASSSARGRGTDTQYF
TRBJ1-2 16 TRBV7-9 CASSPGGQAASRGYTF